The 20 T cell receptor beta chains listed next were all sequenced from one sample in a study of blood T cell repertoires in COVID-19. Clones were sequenced by immunoSEQ multiplex PCR, and TCRdb holds only the in-frame ones, with some missing. The sample shows about 270,000 clones, 88% of them seen only once. The sequenced sample was PBMCs or T cells enriched from blood (not recorded which). The receptor source for this set is a woman aged 40 to 50 with acute COVID-19.

The rearrangement joins TRBV6-5 to TRBJ2-1; TRBD1 is a possible D gene (6 bases). The V end was cut by 0 bases, the J end by 8 bases, with 14 bases between. Germline CDR1 is MNHEY and CDR2 is SVGAGI. The CDR3 is 15 residues long. The CDR3 spells CASSYSIGGQYEQFF. CDR3 DNA: TGTGCCAGCAGTTACTCGATTGGGGGCCAGTATGAGCAGTTCTTC.

The rearrangement joins TRBV30 to TRBJ1-4, with 7 bases identical to TRBD1. The germline V gene encodes CDR1 GTSNPN and CDR2 SVGIG (reference sequence). Trimming took 5 bases from V and 7 from J; bases not matched to a gene: 13. The CDR3 extends over 15 amino acids. CDR3 in amino acids: CAWGPLGQSGEKLFF. The CDR3 DNA reads as TGTGCCTGGGGCCCCTTGGGACAGTCTGGTGAAAAACTGTTTTTT.

The rearrangement uses TRBV29-1 and TRBJ2-3, with D perhaps matching TRBD2 (5 bases). There are 14 residues in the CDR3. Germline V gene sequence: CDR1 SQVTM, CDR2 ANQGSEA. Trimming removed 6 bases at V and 1 base at J, with 14 bases between. The CDR3 reads CSVVAPGGTDTQYF. The CDR3 DNA reads TGCAGCGTGGTGGCTCCCGGGGGCACAGATACGCAGTATTTT.

V is TRBV18 and J is TRBJ2-5; 9 bases align to TRBD2. Trimming took 3 bases from V and 1 from J; bases not matched to a gene: 6. The CDR3 has 16 amino acids. CDR1 and CDR2 (germline): KGHSH, LQKENI. DNA of the CDR3: TGTGCCAGCTCACCTAGGCTAGCGGGGATCCAAGAGACCCAGTACTTC. Amino acids: CASSPRLAGIQETQYF.

The gene calls are TRBV19 and TRBJ1-1; TRBD1 agrees at 9 bases. CDR1 and CDR2 from the germline V gene are LNHDA and SQIVND (reference sequence). The CDR3 length is 12 residues. The ends lost 5 bases at V and 6 bases at J; junction bases unmatched: 1. CDR3 residues: CASSRTGAEAFF. The CDR3 bases are TGTGCCAGTAGTCGGACAGGGGCTGAAGCTTTCTTT.

The gene calls are TRBV6-1 and TRBJ1-6; D is possibly TRBD1 (5 bases). V lost 2 bases to trimming and J lost 2 bases, with 13 bases between them. CDR1 is MNHNS and CDR2 is SASEGT in the germline V gene. This CDR3 is 17 amino acids long. The CDR3 DNA reads TGTGCCAGCAGTGAACAGGTCAGGGCTACCTATAATTCACCCCTCCACTTT. Protein: CASSEQVRATYNSPLHF.

This clone was detected only a few times. This chain connects TRBV2 to TRBJ1-1; 7 positions match TRBD1. The V segment lost 4 bases and the J segment 4 bases; nucleotides outside the gene matches: 6. Per germline, CDR1 SNHLY and CDR2 FYNNEI. This CDR3 spans 14 amino acids. The CDR3 DNA reads as TGTGCCAGCAGTGGGGGCAGGGGGACCACTGAAGCTTTCTTT. Residues: CASSGGRGTTEAFF.

Turning to this clone: An end of the junction differs from the germline gene, which may be a read error. This chain joins TRBV7-2 and TRBJ1-2, with D tentatively TRBD1 (5 bases). Germline-derived CDR1 and CDR2 are SGHTA and FQGNSA. This CDR3 spans 12 amino acids. CDR3 sequence reads: CASSVTAYGYTF. The CDR3 nucleotides read TGTGCCAGCAGCGTGACAGCCTATGGTTACACCTTC.

V usage is TRBV9 and J usage is TRBJ1-2; D may be TRBD1 (6 bases). Trimming cost V 0 bases and J 6 bases, with 15 bases left between them. Germline-derived CDR1 and CDR2 are SGDLS and YYNGEE. The CDR3 length is 15 residues. The CDR3 DNA reads as TGTGCCAGCAGCGTAGATGCACAGGGAGGGGATGGCTACACCTTC. As protein: CASSVDAQGGDGYTF.

This sequence joins TRBV3-1 (or the pseudogene TRBV3-2) and TRBJ2-2; 11 bases map to TRBD2. CDR1 and CDR2 from the germline V gene are LGHDT and YNNKEL (reference sequence). J was trimmed by 6 bases and V by 0 bases; bases with no gene match: 12. The CDR3 sequence is 19 residues long. This chain's CDR3 is CASSQDLGLAGGGPGELFF. The CDR3 bases are TGTGCCAGCAGCCAAGATCTTGGTCTAGCGGGAGGAGGACCCGGGGAGCTGTTTTTT.

J is TRBJ2-1 and V is TRBV7-8; the D is unclear. The ends were cut back, 5 bases at V and 5 bases at J, with 4 bases in the middle. CDR1 is SGHVS, CDR2 FQNEAQ, per germline. The CDR3 runs 11 residues. In DNA form, the CDR3 reads TGTGCCAGCAGCGGCAACAATGAGCAGTTCTTC. It encodes CASSGNNEQFF.

This clone came up a few times. The identical CDR3 is also encoded by other nucleotide sequences in the sample. This sequence joins TRBV24-1 and TRBJ2-2; perhaps TRBD1 as D (6 bases). The CDR3 sequence is 14 residues long. V gave up 8 bases and J gave up 1 base, with 10 bases separating them. CDR1 KGHDR and CDR2 SFDVKD come from the germline V gene. This CDR3 reads CATTPGQNTGELFF. The CDR3 DNA follows: TGTGCCACCACACCGGGACAGAACACCGGGGAGCTGTTTTTT.

The V and J genes are TRBV14 and TRBJ2-3, with D unclear. The CDR3 extends over 16 amino acids. V was pared by 1 base and J by 1 base, with 12 bases between. Germline V gene data show CDR1 as SGHDN and CDR2 as FVKESK. CDR3 DNA sequence: TGTGCCAGCAGCCAAGGGTACGGTTTGGGCACAGATACGCAGTATTTT. It specifies CASSQGYGLGTDTQYF.

The CDR3 DNA sequence: TGCGCCAGCAGCCAAACCGGTTTTCGAGAGACCCAGTACTTC. Translated: CASSQTGFRETQYF. The chain combines TRBV4-1 with TRBJ2-5; no firm D call. The germline CDR1 and CDR2 sequences are MGHRA and YSYEKL. Trimming took off 2 bases at V and 4 bases at J, with 11 bases between the two ends. This CDR3 spans 14 amino acids.

This clone was seen a single time. The genes are TRBV7-6 and TRBJ2-1; TRBD2 agrees at 12 bases. V lost 5 bases to trimming and J lost 0 bases; unmatched junction nucleotides: 5. This CDR3 contains 17 residues. The germline V gene has CDR1 SGHVS and CDR2 FNYEAQ. The CDR3 region has the DNA TGTGCCAGCAGCCAGACTAGCGGGAGCTCCTCCTACAATGAGCAGTTCTTC. Translation: CASSQTSGSSSYNEQFF.

The chain links TRBV19 to TRBJ1-1; no firm D call. V was shortened by 0 bases and J by 6 bases, with 8 bases between the two germline ends. Germline loops: CDR1 LNHDA, CDR2 SQIVND (reference sequence). The CDR3 is 13 residues long. CDR3 nucleotides: TGTGCCAGTAGTATAGACGGTTCGCCTGAAGCTTTCTTT. Its translation: CASSIDGSPEAFF.

The gene calls are TRBV9 and TRBJ2-1; 13 nucleotides match TRBD2. The CDR3 sequence is 16 residues long. V lost 4 bases, J lost 7 bases, and 8 bases stayed unmatched. Germline V gene lookup returns CDR1 SGDLS and CDR2 YYNGEE. The CDR3 DNA follows: TGTGCCAGCAGCACCAAACTAGCGGGAGGGTGGAATGAGCAGTTCTTC. It specifies CASSTKLAGGWNEQFF.

The V and J genes are TRBV7-8 and TRBJ1-5; no firm D call. Trimming removed 3 bases from V and 2 bases from J, with 11 bases in between. The germline V gene has CDR1 SGHVS and CDR2 FQNEAQ. CDR3 length equals 15 residues. The CDR3 sequence: CASSLAGNRNQPQHF. CDR3 coding DNA: TGTGCCAGCAGCTTGGCGGGGAACCGCAATCAGCCCCAGCATTTT.

The V call is TRBV9, the J call TRBJ2-1, with D perhaps matching TRBD1 (5 bases). From germline, CDR1 is SGDLS and CDR2 YYNGEE. V was shortened by 5 bases and J by 0 bases, with 18 bases between the two germline ends. The CDR3 length is 17 residues. The CDR3 spells CASSHPIGASSYNEQFF. CDR3 in DNA: TGTGCCAGCAGTCACCCTATTGGGGCGAGCTCCTACAATGAGCAGTTCTTC.

The genes are TRBV18 and TRBJ1-5; 8 bases map to TRBD1. The CDR3 covers 15 residues. From germline, CDR1 is KGHSH and CDR2 LQKENI. V shed 2 bases, J shed 2 bases, and the junction held 2 bases outside the gene matches. The CDR3 here is CASSPADRGNQPQHF. As DNA, the CDR3 is TGTGCCAGCTCACCAGCGGACAGGGGCAATCAGCCCCAGCATTTT.